This TCR beta chain was recorded in a study of CD8 T cells in ankylosing spondylitis. Study-level results: Seemingly characteristic of ankylosing spondylitis blood was a TCR beta motif consisting of 7 or 8 highly homologous variants. The disease-linked clones had a CD8+ phenotype and low blood frequencies. Earlier studies detected some motif variants in reactive arthritis synovial fluid and blood. Significant enrichment of disease-linked clones was reportedly seen in matched ankylosing spondylitis synovial fluid.

Remarks on this clonotype: The target antigen is unknown.

The authors made TCR beta libraries by quantitative 5'-RACE with molecular barcodes. TCRdb re-derived calls from the 5' RACE reads in MiXCR, one entry per CDR3 protein. Of 100,000 to 150,000 distinct CDR3 sequences detected, roughly a sixth appear once; the ten largest clones hold roughly a third. Germline lookup yields CDR1 DFQATT and CDR2 SNEGSKA (reference sequence). CDR3 size: 15 residues. Trimming at V came to 5 bases and at J to 2 bases, leaving 8 bases not matched to a gene. The receptor comes from a male donor with ankylosing spondylitis. The chain combines TRBV20-1 with TRBJ2-2; 7 bases match TRBD1. The specimen sequenced was blood, either unsorted or a sorted T cell fraction (not recorded which). CDR3 region: CSAPYRDSNTGELFF. The CDR3 DNA reads as TGCAGTGCTCCCTACCGGGACAGCAACACCGGGGAGCTGTTTTTT.